A single sample gave rise to the 10 T cell receptor beta chains below, sequenced in a study of post-analysis software for immune sequencing data. General study points: TRBV5-6, TRBV5-1 and TRBV20-1 were among five TRBV segments more frequent in patients than controls.

Sequencing libraries made from TCR beta cDNA carried unique molecular identifiers. TCRdb re-called the PCR reads through MiXCR, storing one row per CDR3 protein. The sample lists about 680,000 distinct CDR3 sequences; approximately 59% were seen once. These receptors lack a known antigen. The material sequenced was blood. The receptor set was obtained from a girl aged 2 to 9 with multiple sclerosis.

The chain couples TRBV12-3 or TRBV12-4 to TRBJ2-5; 12 bases line up with TRBD1. The J segment lost 5 bases and the V segment lost 3 bases, leaving 13 bases of the junction unmatched. The CDR3 spans 18 residues. CDR3 nucleotide sequence: TGTGCCAGCAGTTTTTGGGGGACAGGGGGCGCCGGGGCGGAGACCCAGTACTTC. This codes for CASSFWGTGGAGAETQYF.

Comment on this clonotype: Compared with germline, one end of the junction differs, possibly owing to a read error. The DNA of the CDR3 is TGTGCCAGCAGCTCCCCTGGGGGCCAAAAGACCCAGTACTTC. Amino acids: CASSSPGGQKTQYF. The chain links TRBV5-5 to TRBJ2-7, with D possibly matching TRBD1 (6 bases). The end of the DNA is better explained by TRBJ2-5, so the J call may be wrong. This CDR3 has 14 residues. Germline CDR1 reads SGHKS; CDR2 reads YYEKEE (reference sequence).

The chain links TRBV4-3 to TRBJ2-3; TRBD2 aligns across 9 bases. Germline V lookup: CDR1 LGHNA, CDR2 YSLEER. Trimming cost V 0 bases and J 3 bases; bases outside gene matches: 10. This CDR3 has 18 residues. DNA for the CDR3: TGCGCCAGCAGCCAAGACCCGAGTTCGAGCGGGGGGACAGATACGCAGTATTTT. This codes for CASSQDPSSSGGTDTQYF.

The chain combines TRBV7-2 with TRBJ2-1; D call uncertain. The CDR3 covers 14 residues. The germline V and J ends were trimmed by 5 bases and 2 bases, with 10 bases remaining between them. Germline V gene sequence: CDR1 SGHTA, CDR2 FQGNSA. The CDR3 DNA reads as TGTGCCAGCAGCCTAGAATGGACCTACAATGAGCAGTTCTTC. Translated, it gives CASSLEWTYNEQFF.

A few counts support this clonotype. The gene calls are TRBV11-2 and TRBJ2-3; either TRBD1 or TRBD2 may fit D (5 bases each). From germline, CDR1 is SGHAT and CDR2 FQNNGV. This CDR3 contains 15 residues. V shed 5 bases and J shed 3 bases, with 15 bases lying between them. In DNA, the CDR3 is TGTGCCAGCAGCCCCGGGGACCGAGCGACAGATACGCAGTATTTT. It yields the protein CASSPGDRATDTQYF.

The chain combines TRBV9 with TRBJ2-7; 12 bases agree with TRBD1. Trimming at V came to 3 bases and at J to 0 bases, leaving 7 bases not matched to a gene. CDR1 is SGDLS, CDR2 YYNGEE, per germline. The length of the CDR3 is 17 residues. Here the CDR3 reads CASSGGTGGFSSYEQYF. DNA for the CDR3: TGTGCCAGCAGCGGAGGGACAGGGGGCTTCAGCTCCTACGAGCAGTACTTC. Full variable domain (outside the CDR3, taken from reference TRBV9 and TRBJ2-7): DSGVTQTPKHLITATGQRVTLRCSPRSGDLSVYWYQQSLDQGLQFLIQYYNGEERAKGNILERFSAQQFPDLHSELNLSSLELGDSALYFCASSGGTGGFSSYEQYFGPGTRLTVT.

This clonotype was observed a few times. This chain connects TRBV3-1 to TRBJ2-1, with D unclear. The CDR3 sequence is 14 residues long. V was trimmed by 0 bases and J by 4 bases, leaving 7 bases between them. Germline assignment: CDR1 LGHDT and CDR2 YNNKEL (reference sequence). The CDR3 protein is CASSQELYYNEQFF. CDR3 nucleotides: TGTGCCAGCAGCCAAGAACTCTATTACAATGAGCAGTTCTTC.

In its sample, this clonotype was seen a few times. The J gene is TRBJ1-1, the V gene TRBV29-1, with a weak D call TRBD1 (5 bases). This CDR3 comprises 13 residues. Trimming cost V 2 bases and J 11 bases, with 18 bases left between them. Germline CDR1 and CDR2: SQVTM and ANQGSEA. CDR3 DNA sequence: TGCAGCGTTGAACGGACCGGAGGACATCGGGCTTTCTTT. Its translation: CSVERTGGHRAFF.

As to this clonotype: A much larger clone lies a single base off, so this may be a read error. This rearrangement joins TRBV29-1 to TRBJ2-1; no firm D call. V was clipped by 5 bases and J by 8 bases, with 10 bases between them. The CDR3 length is 11 residues. Germline CDR1 SQVTM, CDR2 ANQGSEA. In nucleotides, the CDR3 is TGCAGCGTTACTGGGGTGGATGAGCAGTTCTTC. Its translation is CSVTGVDEQFF.

The chain couples TRBV21-1 to TRBJ2-1; no DNA check was done on the table's D call, TRBD1. TRBV21-1 is an annotated pseudogene. The CDR3 has 15 residues. CDR3 amino acids: CASSSGGDSYNEQFF. In DNA, the CDR3 is TGTGCCAGCAGTTCTGGGGGGGACTCCTACAATGAGCAGTTCTTC.